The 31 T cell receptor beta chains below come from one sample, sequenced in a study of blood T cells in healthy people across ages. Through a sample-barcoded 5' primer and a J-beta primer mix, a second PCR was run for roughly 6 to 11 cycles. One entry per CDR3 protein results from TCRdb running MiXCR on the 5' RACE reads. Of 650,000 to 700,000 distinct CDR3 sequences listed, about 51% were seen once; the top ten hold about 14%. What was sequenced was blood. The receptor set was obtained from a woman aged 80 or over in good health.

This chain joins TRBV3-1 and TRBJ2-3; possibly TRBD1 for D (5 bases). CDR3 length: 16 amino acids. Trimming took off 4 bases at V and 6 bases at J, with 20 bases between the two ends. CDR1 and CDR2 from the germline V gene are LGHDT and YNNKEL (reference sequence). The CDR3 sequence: CASSRLILSAGDTQYF. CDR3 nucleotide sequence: TGTGCCAGCAGCCGTTTGATCTTATCCGCAGGGGATACGCAGTATTTT.

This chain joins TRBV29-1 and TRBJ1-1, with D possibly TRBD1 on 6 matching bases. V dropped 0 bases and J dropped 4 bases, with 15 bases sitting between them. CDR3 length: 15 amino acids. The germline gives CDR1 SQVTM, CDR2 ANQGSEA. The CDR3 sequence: CSVEEGAEAGTEAFF. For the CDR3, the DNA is TGCAGCGTTGAAGAGGGGGCAGAGGCGGGCACTGAAGCTTTCTTT.

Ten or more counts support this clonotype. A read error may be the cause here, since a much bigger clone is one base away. The CDR3 region has the DNA TGTGCCAGCAGTCCGGGATGTAGCTCCTACAATGAGCAGTTCTTC. This gives the protein CASSPGCSSYNEQFF. This chain connects TRBV6-5 to TRBJ2-1; D perhaps matches TRBD2 (5 bases). The V end lost 5 bases, the J end lost 0 bases, and 11 bases lay between the germline ends. CDR1 MNHEY and CDR2 SVGAGI come from the germline V gene. This CDR3 is 15 amino acids long.

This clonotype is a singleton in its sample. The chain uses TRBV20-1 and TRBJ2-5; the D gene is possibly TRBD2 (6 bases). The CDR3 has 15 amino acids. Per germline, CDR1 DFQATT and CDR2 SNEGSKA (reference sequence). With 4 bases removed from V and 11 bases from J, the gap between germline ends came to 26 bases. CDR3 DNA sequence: TGCAGTGCTAAGAGCCGGGACTTTACCCTCAATGAGCAGTACTTC. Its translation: CSAKSRDFTLNEQYF.

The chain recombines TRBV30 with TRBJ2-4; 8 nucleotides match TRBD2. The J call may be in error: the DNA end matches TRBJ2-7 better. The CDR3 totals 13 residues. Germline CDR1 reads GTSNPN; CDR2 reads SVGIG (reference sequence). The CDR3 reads CASTRGGFDEQYF. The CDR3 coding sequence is TGTGCCTCAACACGGGGGGGCTTCGACGAGCAGTACTTC.

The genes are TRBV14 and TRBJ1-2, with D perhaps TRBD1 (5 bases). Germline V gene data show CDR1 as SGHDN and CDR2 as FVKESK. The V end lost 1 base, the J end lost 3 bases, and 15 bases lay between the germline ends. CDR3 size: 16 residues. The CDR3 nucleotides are TGTGCCAGCAGCCAAGCCGGGCAGGGAGTCTACTATGGCTACACCTTC. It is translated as CASSQAGQGVYYGYTF.

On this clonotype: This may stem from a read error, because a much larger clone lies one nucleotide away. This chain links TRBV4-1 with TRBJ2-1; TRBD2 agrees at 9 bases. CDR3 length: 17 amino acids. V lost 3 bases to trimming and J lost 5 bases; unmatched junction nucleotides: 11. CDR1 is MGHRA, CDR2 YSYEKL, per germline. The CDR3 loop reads CASSQLSRTSVDNEQFF. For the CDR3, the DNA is TGCGCCAGCAGCCAGCTCTCCCGGACTAGCGTCGACAATGAGCAGTTCTTC.

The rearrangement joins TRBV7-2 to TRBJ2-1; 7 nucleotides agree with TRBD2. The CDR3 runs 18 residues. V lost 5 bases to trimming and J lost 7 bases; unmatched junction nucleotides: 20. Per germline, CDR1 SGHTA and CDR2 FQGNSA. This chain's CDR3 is CASSLFPWGGRDENEQFF. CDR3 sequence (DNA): TGTGCCAGCAGCCTTTTCCCCTGGGGCGGGAGAGACGAAAATGAGCAGTTCTTC.

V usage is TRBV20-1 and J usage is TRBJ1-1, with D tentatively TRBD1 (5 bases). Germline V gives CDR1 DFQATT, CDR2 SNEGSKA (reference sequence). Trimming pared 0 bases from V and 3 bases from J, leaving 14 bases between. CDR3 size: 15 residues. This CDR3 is CSAREGRGADTEAFF. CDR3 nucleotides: TGCAGTGCTAGAGAGGGACGAGGGGCGGACACTGAAGCTTTCTTT.

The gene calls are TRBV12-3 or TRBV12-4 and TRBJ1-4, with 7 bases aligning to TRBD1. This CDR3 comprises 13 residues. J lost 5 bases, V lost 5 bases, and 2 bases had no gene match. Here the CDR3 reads CASSGTVNEKLFF. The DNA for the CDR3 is TGTGCCAGCAGTGGGACAGTAAATGAAAAACTGTTTTTT.

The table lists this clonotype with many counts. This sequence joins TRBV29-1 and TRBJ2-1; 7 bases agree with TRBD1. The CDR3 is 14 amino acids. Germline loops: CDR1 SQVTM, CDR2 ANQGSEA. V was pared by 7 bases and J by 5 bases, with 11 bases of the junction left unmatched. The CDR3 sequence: CSADRQGGNNEQFF. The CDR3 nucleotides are TGCAGCGCCGACCGACAGGGCGGTAACAATGAGCAGTTCTTC.

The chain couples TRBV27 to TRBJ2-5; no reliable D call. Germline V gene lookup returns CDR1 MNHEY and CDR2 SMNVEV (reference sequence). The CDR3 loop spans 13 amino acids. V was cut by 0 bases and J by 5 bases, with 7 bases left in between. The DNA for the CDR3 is TGTGCCAGCAGTTTATCGGCAGCCGAGACCCAGTACTTC. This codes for CASSLSAAETQYF.

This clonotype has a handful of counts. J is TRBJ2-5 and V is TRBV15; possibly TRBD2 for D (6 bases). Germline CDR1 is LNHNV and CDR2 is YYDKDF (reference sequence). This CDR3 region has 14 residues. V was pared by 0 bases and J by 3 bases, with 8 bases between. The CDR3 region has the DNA TGTGCCACCAGCAGAGATCGCGGGAAAGAGACCCAGTACTTC. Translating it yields CATSRDRGKETQYF.

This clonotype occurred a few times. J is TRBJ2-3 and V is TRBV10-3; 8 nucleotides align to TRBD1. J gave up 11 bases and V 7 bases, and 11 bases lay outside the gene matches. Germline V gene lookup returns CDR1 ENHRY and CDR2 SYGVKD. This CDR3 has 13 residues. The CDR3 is CAITDLQGEEQYF. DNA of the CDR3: TGTGCCATCACCGACTTACAGGGGGAAGAGCAGTATTTT.

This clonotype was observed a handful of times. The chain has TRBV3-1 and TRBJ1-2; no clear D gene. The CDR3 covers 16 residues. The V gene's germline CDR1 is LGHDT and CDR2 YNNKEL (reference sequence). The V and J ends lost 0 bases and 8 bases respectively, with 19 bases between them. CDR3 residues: CASSQDPTVTMRGYTF. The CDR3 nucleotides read TGTGCCAGCAGCCAAGATCCCACGGTGACTATGCGGGGCTACACCTTC.

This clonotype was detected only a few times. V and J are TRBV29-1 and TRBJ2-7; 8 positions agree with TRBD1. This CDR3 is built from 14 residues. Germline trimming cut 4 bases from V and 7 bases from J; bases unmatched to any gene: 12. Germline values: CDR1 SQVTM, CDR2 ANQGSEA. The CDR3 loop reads CSVGRTGRNNEQYF. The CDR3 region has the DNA TGCAGCGTTGGAAGGACAGGGAGAAACAATGAGCAGTACTTC.

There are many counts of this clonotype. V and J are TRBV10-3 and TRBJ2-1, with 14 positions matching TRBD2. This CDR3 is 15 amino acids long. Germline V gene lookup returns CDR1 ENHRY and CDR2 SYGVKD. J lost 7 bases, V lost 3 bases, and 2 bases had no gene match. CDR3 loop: CAISEGTSGGNEQFF. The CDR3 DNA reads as TGTGCCATCAGTGAAGGGACTAGCGGGGGTAATGAGCAGTTCTTC.

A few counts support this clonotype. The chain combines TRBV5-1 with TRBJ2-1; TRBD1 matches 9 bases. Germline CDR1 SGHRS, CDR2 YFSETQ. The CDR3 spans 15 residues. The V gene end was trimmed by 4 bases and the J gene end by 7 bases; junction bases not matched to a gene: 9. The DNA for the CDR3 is TGCGCCAGCAGCGCAGTTCCGGGACAGGGTAATGAGCAGTTCTTC. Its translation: CASSAVPGQGNEQFF.

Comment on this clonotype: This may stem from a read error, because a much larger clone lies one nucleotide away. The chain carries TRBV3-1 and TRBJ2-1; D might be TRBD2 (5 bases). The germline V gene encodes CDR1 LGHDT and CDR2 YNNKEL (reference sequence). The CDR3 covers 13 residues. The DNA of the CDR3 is TGTGCCGGCAGCCAATACCGGGATGAAGAGCAGTTCTTC. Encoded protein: CAGSQYRDEEQFF.

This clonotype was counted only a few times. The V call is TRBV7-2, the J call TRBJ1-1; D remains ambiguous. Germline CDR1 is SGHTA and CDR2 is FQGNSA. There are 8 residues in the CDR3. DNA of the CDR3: TGTGGGGGTAGGAAAGCTTTCTTT. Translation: CGGRKAFF.

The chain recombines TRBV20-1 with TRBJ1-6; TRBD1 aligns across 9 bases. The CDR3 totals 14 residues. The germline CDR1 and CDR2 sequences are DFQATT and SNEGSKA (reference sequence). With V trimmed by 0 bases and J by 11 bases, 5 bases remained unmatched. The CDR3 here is CSARDGQGYAPLHF. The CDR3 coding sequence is TGCAGTGCTAGAGACGGACAGGGGTATGCACCCCTCCACTTT.

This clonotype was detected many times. As DNA, the CDR3 is TGTGCCAGCAGCTTAATCCGGGGATACCAAGAGACCCAGTACTTC. Its translation: CASSLIRGYQETQYF. The chain combines TRBV7-2 with TRBJ2-5; possible D gene TRBD2, 5 bases. The germline V gene encodes CDR1 SGHTA and CDR2 FQGNSA. The ends were cut back, 2 bases at V and 0 bases at J, with 10 bases in the middle. The CDR3 spans 15 residues.

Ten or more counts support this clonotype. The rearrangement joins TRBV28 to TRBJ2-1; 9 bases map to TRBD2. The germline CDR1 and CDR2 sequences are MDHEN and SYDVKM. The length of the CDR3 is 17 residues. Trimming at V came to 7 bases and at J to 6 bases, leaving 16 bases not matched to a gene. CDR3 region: CASNPSSGLARFNEQFF. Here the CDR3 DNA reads TGTGCCAGCAACCCATCATCCGGACTAGCGAGGTTCAATGAGCAGTTCTTC.

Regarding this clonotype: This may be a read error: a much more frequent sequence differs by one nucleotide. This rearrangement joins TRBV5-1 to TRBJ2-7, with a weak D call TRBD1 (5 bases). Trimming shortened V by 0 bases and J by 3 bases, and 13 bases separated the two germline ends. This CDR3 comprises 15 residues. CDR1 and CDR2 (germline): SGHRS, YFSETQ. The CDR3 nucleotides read TGCGCCAGCAGCTTGGAAGGGGCGACATGCTACGAGCAGTACTTC. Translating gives CASSLEGATCYEQYF.

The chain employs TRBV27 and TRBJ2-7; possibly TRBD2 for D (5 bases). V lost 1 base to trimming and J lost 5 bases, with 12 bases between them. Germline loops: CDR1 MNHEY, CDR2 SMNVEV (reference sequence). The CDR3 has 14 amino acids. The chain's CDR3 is CASSLYASKDEQYF. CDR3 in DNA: TGTGCCAGCAGTTTATATGCTAGCAAGGACGAGCAGTACTTC.

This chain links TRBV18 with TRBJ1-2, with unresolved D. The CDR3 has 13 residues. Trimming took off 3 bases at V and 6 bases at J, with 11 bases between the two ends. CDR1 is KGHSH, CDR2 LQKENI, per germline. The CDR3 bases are TGTGCCAGCTCACCTGCAGTGAAGGATGGCTACACCTTC. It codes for CASSPAVKDGYTF.

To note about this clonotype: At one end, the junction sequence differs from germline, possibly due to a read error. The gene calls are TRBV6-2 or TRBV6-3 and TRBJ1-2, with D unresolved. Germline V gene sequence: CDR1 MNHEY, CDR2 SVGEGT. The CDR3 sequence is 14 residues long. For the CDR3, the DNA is TGTGCCAGCAGTTACCCAGACGCTAATTATGGCTACACCTTC. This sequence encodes CASSYPDANYGYTF.

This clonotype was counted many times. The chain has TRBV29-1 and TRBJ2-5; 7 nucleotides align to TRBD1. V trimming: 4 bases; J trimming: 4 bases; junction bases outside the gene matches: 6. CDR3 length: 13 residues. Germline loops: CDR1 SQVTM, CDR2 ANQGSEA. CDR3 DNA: TGCAGCGTTGGTACTGGGACAGCAGAGACCCAGTACTTC. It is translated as CSVGTGTAETQYF.

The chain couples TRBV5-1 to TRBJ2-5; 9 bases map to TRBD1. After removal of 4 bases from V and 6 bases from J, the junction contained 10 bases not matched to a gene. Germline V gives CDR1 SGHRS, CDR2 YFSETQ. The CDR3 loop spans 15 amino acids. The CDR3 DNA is TGCGCCAGCAGCGCGACTCCGGGACAGGGACAGACCCAGTACTTC. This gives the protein CASSATPGQGQTQYF.

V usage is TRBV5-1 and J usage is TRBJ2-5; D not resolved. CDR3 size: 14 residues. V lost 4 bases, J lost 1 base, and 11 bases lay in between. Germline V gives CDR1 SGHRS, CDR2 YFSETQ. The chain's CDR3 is CASSPLVAQETQYF. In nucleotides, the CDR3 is TGCGCCAGCAGCCCCCTGGTTGCCCAAGAGACCCAGTACTTC.

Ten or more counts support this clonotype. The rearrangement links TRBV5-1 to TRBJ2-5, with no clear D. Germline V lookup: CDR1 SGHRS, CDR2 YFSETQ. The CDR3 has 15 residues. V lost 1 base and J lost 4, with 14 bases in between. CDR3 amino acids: CASSLFGVERETQYF. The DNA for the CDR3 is TGCGCCAGCAGCTTGTTTGGAGTGGAGCGAGAGACCCAGTACTTC.